This T cell receptor beta chain was sequenced for a study of blood T cell repertoires in COVID-19. For the study at large: The origin of the acute and convalescent COVID-19 samples was the United States, Italy and Spain. PBMCs, B-cell-depleted T cells, or T cells were the source of the cDNA or gDNA that made up the material.

Germline V gene lookup returns CDR1 SGHAT and CDR2 FQNNGV. The CDR3 sequence is 15 residues long. V was clipped by 3 bases and J by 2 bases, with 12 bases between them. As processed by the authors: Quantification of nucleated cells was approximated via reference gene primer amplification. The table came from immunoSEQ multiplex PCR; TCRdb's copy has only in-frame clones and leaves some out. The V and J calls and clone size come from that table; D and trimming were worked out from the DNA. The sample carries roughly 72,000 clones, approximately 80% recorded once. The TCR sequence derives from an older man who had recovered from COVID-19. The chain uses TRBV11-2 and TRBJ2-3, with D possibly matching TRBD1 (5 bases). Sequencing was performed on peripheral blood. CDR3 sequence (DNA): TGTGCCAGCAGCTTTATGCAGGGTTTCACAGATACGCAGTATTTT. It is translated as CASSFMQGFTDTQYF.